Listed here is a single TCR beta chain. The target antigen is unknown. This entry comes from a study of cytomegalovirus exposure and HLA in healthy donors. Study-level results: The study designated fewer than 200 TCR beta chains cytomegalovirus-associated. TCR clusters originating in the first cohort tended to co-occur in the 100 to 150 validation repertoires, according to a later analysis.

Here immunoSEQ multiplex PCR was the method, and the copy in TCRdb shows in-frame clones only, minus some. The table records fewer than 400,000 clones, just over 85% of them present only once. Unmatched junction bases numbered 15, after V lost 0 bases and J lost 5 bases. Per germline, CDR1 LGHNA and CDR2 YNFKEQ. This CDR3 has 19 residues. Sequences were obtained from PBMCs. This rearrangement joins TRBV4-2 to TRBJ2-3; 9 bases are shared with TRBD2. The clonotype originates from a woman between 18 and 29 years old in good health and CMV-seronegative. The CDR3 region is CASSQDLASGTAWGDTQYF. The DNA of the CDR3 is TGTGCCAGCAGCCAAGATCTGGCTAGCGGGACCGCGTGGGGAGATACGCAGTATTTT.